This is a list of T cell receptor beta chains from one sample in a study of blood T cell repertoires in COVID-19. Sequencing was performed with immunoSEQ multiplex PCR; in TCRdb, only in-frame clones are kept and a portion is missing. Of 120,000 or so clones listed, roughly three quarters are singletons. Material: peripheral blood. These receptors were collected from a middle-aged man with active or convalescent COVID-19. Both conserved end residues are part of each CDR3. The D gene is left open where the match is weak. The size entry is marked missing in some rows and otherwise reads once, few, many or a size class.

TGTGCCAGCAGTTACTCGAAGCAGGGGGCTAATCAGCCCCAGCATTTT | CASSYSKQGANQPQHF | TRBJ1-5 | TRBV6-2/TRBV6-3 | NA | TRBD1
TGTGCCAGCAGCGTAGGACCCGACAGGGACTGGGAAAAACTGTTTTTT | CASSVGPDRDWEKLFF | TRBJ1-4 | TRBV9 | few | TRBD1
TGTGCCACTTCTTTTGAGGGTCACAAGAACACTGAAGCTTTCTTT | CATSFEGHKNTEAFF | TRBJ1-1 | TRBV15 | NA | NA
TGTGCCAGCAGCTTAGACGGGGGTTGGGGCAATCAGCCCCAGCATTTT | CASSLDGGWGNQPQHF | TRBJ1-5 | TRBV7-9 | NA | NA
TGTGCCAGCAGCATTAGCGGGAGGTTTAATGAGCAGTTCTTC | CASSISGRFNEQFF | TRBJ2-1 | TRBV5-5 | NA | TRBD2
TGTGCCAGCAGTTTATCACCGGGACAGGGGATTTATGGCTACACCTTC | CASSLSPGQGIYGYTF | TRBJ1-2 | TRBV28 | NA | TRBD1
TGTGCCAGCTTCGACAGGCTGAACACTGAAGCTTTCTTT | CASFDRLNTEAFF | TRBJ1-1 | TRBV6-6 | NA | NA
TGTGCCACCAGTGATGGGGGGGCGGGGTTAACTGAAGCTTTCTTT | CATSDGGAGLTEAFF | TRBJ1-1 | TRBV24-1 | NA | NA
TGTGCCAGCAGCCCTCCCGGAAACACCATATATTTT | CASSPPGNTIYF | TRBJ1-3 | TRBV12-3/TRBV12-4 | NA | NA
TGTGCCAGCAGTGGGACTAGCGGGAGGCGTCAAGAGACCCAGTACTTC | CASSGTSGRRQETQYF | TRBJ2-5 | TRBV2 | NA | TRBD2
TGTGCCAGCAGCTCGCAGGGGAACACGAACACTGAAGCTTTCTTT | CASSSQGNTNTEAFF | TRBJ1-1 | TRBV5-4 | NA | NA
TGTGCCAGTAGCCTGGGACAGGGCACTGGAAACACCATATATTTT | CASSLGQGTGNTIYF | TRBJ1-3 | TRBV19 | many | TRBD1
TGTGCCAGCCAGAGGACAGAGGCCTCCCTGAGGGCTTTCTTT | CASQRTEASLRAFF | TRBJ1-1 | TRBV6-5 | NA | NA
TGTGCCAGCAGCCAACCGGGACAGGGAACCTATGGCTACACCTTC | CASSQPGQGTYGYTF | TRBJ1-2 | TRBV3-1/TRBV3-2 | NA | TRBD1
TGTGCCAGCAGCCTCAGGACTAGCGGCGTGGGCGAGCAGTACTTC | CASSLRTSGVGEQYF | TRBJ2-7 | TRBV7-2 | NA | TRBD2
TGCGCCAGCGGATGGGACAGGCGCGGGCTGAACTATGGCTACACCTTC | CASGWDRRGLNYGYTF | TRBJ1-2 | TRBV4-1 | NA | TRBD1
TGTGCCAGCAGCTCCCTGTACGAGCAGTACTTC | CASSSLYEQYF | TRBJ2-7 | TRBV5-6 | NA | NA
TGCGCCAGCAGCCAAGGTCCGCGGGGGATCGATACGCAGTATTTT | CASSQGPRGIDTQYF | TRBJ2-3 | TRBV4-3 | NA | TRBD2
TGTGCCAGTCTCCGCGGTGGTATTCGTACTGAAGCTTTCTTT | CASLRGGIRTEAFF | TRBJ1-1 | TRBV19 | NA | NA
TGTGCCAGCAGTGAAGCCAGGGGTTTAAAGACCCAGTACTTC | CASSEARGLKTQYF | TRBJ2-5 | TRBV6-1 | once | NA
TGTGCCAGCATCACCCGGGACAGGGCGTACCAAGAGACCCAGTACTTC | CASITRDRAYQETQYF | TRBJ2-5 | TRBV2 | NA | TRBD1
TGTGCCAGCAGCTTTTCCGGGGATGGCACTGAAGCTTTCTTT | CASSFSGDGTEAFF | TRBJ1-1 | TRBV7-3 | NA | NA
TGTGCCAGCAGCCATAAGACAGGGCCTTACGAGCAGTACTTC | CASSHKTGPYEQYF | TRBJ2-7 | TRBV7-2 | NA | TRBD1
TGTGCCAGCAGTCTACATGACCTGGCGGGTCAGAGCACTGAAGCTTTCTTT | CASSLHDLAGQSTEAFF | TRBJ1-1 | TRBV28 | NA | NA
TGTGCCAGCAGCCTGTTGGGGGGGTGGGAGCAGTTCTTC | CASSLLGGWEQFF | TRBJ2-1 | TRBV27 | NA | TRBD2
TGTGCCAGCAGTTCCGGGACAGGGGGCGGTGAGCAGTACTTC | CASSSGTGGGEQYF | TRBJ2-7 | TRBV6-5 | NA | TRBD1
TGTGCCAGCAGCCGAGGACAAAACCTAGGCGAGCAGTACTTC | CASSRGQNLGEQYF | TRBJ2-7 | TRBV13 | NA | NA
TGTGCCAGCAGTTACGGGCGATATAGCAATCAGCCCCAGCATTTT | CASSYGRYSNQPQHF | TRBJ1-5 | TRBV6-5 | NA | NA
TGTGCCAGCAGCCTAAGGAGCGGGAGGGCCTACGAGCAGTACTTC | CASSLRSGRAYEQYF | TRBJ2-7 | TRBV11-2 | NA | TRBD2
TGTGCCAGCAGACCTACTAGCGGGGGCCCCACAGATACGCAGTATTTT | CASRPTSGGPTDTQYF | TRBJ2-3 | TRBV3-1/TRBV3-2 | once | TRBD2
TGTGCCAGCAGCTCACAGGGAATGGCTGAAGCTTTCTTT | CASSSQGMAEAFF | TRBJ1-1 | TRBV11-2 | NA | NA
TGTGCCAGCAGTTTATCGTCGGCCCACTACATAGTACACCTGTCCAAAAACATTCAGTACTTC | CASSLSSAHYIVHLSKNIQYF | TRBJ2-4 | TRBV27 | NA | NA
TGTGCCAGCAGTAAAGCCCCCCGGGACACCCTCCTGGATGGTTGCACCTTC | CASSKAPRDTLLDGCTF | TRBJ1-2 | TRBV2 | NA | NA
TGTGCCTGGAGCCAGACAGATAACTATGGCTACACCTTC | CAWSQTDNYGYTF | TRBJ1-2 | TRBV30 | NA | NA
TGTGCCAGCAGCTCCGGACAGTTTAGCACAGATACGCAGTATTTT | CASSSGQFSTDTQYF | TRBJ2-3 | TRBV7-3 | NA | NA
TGTGCCAGCACAACAGGGGGCAACTATGGCTACACCTTC | CASTTGGNYGYTF | TRBJ1-2 | TRBV6-5 | NA | TRBD1
TGTGCCTGGAGTAAGGGGCTCGGGAATCAGCCCCAGCATTTT | CAWSKGLGNQPQHF | TRBJ1-5 | TRBV30 | NA | NA